Shown below are 5 T cell receptor beta chains from a single sample sequenced in a study of blood T cell repertoires in COVID-19. Profiling relied on immunoSEQ multiplex PCR, and the TCRdb table lists in-frame clones only, not all of them. The sample lists hundreds of thousands of clones, 90% occurring once. Sequenced: PBMCs or T cells enriched from blood (not recorded which). These receptors came from a man aged 55 to 69 who had recovered from COVID-19.

The chain has TRBV30 and TRBJ1-2, with 11 positions matching TRBD1. The CDR3 consists of 15 residues. Per the germline V gene, CDR1 is GTSNPN and CDR2 is SVGIG (reference sequence). Trimming removed 5 bases from V and 4 bases from J; junction bases left unmatched: 9. CDR3 region: CAWFKRDRGTYGYTF. In DNA form, the CDR3 reads TGTGCCTGGTTTAAGCGGGACAGGGGGACCTATGGCTACACCTTC. The complete variable domain, with remaining parts taken from reference TRBV30 and TRBJ1-2, reads SQTIHQWPATLVQPVGSPLSLECTVEGTSNPNLYWYRQAAGRGLQLLFYSVGIGQISSEVPQNLSASRPQDRQFILSSKKLLLSDSGFYLCAWFKRDRGTYGYTFGSGTRLTVV.

The chain carries TRBV6-2 or TRBV6-3 and TRBJ2-7, with D unclear. Germline-derived CDR1 and CDR2 are MNHEY and SVGEGT. The V end lost 6 bases, the J end lost 3 bases, and 18 bases lay between the germline ends. The CDR3 extends over 15 amino acids. The CDR3 sequence is CASSPILDKYYEQYF. CDR3 sequence (DNA): TGTGCCAGCAGCCCCATCCTCGACAAGTACTACGAGCAGTACTTC.

This clone was found once. V usage is TRBV7-2 and J usage is TRBJ2-3; perhaps TRBD2 as D (5 bases). The germline V and J ends were trimmed by 5 bases and 4 bases, with 13 bases remaining between them. Looked up from germline, CDR1 is SGHTA and CDR2 is FQGNSA. This CDR3 is 14 amino acids long. The CDR3 DNA follows: TGTGCCAGCAGCCCGGGGAATCGGCCAGATACGCAGTATTTT. Its protein product is CASSPGNRPDTQYF.

V and J are TRBV5-6 and TRBJ1-2; D is possibly TRBD1 (5 bases). Between the trimmed V and J ends, which lost 2 bases and 1 base, there was a span of 9 bases. Germline V CDR1 and CDR2: SGHDT, YYEEEE. The CDR3 totals 14 residues. The CDR3 loop reads CASSLSQGNYGYTF. The DNA of the CDR3 is TGTGCCAGCAGCTTAAGTCAGGGTAACTATGGCTACACCTTC. The full variable domain, in which reference TRBV5-6 and TRBJ1-2 provide the parts outside the CDR3, is DAGVTQSPTHLIKTRGQQVTLRCSPKSGHDTVSWYQQALGQGPQFIFQYYEEEERQRGNFPDRFSGHQFPNYSSELNVNALLLGDSALYLCASSLSQGNYGYTFGSGTRLTVV.

The genes are TRBV7-2 and TRBJ1-2; 9 bases agree with TRBD1. The CDR3 totals 15 residues. Germline V gene data show CDR1 as SGHTA and CDR2 as FQGNSA. V lost 1 base and J lost 2; bases outside the gene matches: 2. The chain's CDR3 is CASSLVGTGNYGYTF. CDR3 in DNA: TGTGCCAGCAGCTTAGTGGGGACAGGGAACTATGGCTACACCTTC.